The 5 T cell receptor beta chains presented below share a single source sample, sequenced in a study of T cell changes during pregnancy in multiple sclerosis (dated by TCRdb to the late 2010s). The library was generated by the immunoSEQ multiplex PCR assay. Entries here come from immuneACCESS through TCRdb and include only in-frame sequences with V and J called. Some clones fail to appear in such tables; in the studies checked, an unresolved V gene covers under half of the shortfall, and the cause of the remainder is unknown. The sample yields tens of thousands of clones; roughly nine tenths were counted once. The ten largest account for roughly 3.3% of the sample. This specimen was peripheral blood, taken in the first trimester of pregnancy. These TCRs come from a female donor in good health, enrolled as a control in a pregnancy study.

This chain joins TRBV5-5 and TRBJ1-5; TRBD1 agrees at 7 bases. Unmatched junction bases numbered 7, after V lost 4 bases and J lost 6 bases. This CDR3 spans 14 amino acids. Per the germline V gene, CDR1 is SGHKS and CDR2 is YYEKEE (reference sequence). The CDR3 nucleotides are TGTGCCAGCAGCACCCAGACAGGGAGTCAGCCCCAGCATTTT. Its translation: CASSTQTGSQPQHF.

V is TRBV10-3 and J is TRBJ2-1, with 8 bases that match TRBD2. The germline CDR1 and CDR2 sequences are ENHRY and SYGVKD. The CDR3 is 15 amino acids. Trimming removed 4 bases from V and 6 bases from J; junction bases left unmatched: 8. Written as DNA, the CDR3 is TGTGCCATCAGTGGGGACTCGGGGGGGCTCAATGAGCAGTTCTTC. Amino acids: CAISGDSGGLNEQFF.

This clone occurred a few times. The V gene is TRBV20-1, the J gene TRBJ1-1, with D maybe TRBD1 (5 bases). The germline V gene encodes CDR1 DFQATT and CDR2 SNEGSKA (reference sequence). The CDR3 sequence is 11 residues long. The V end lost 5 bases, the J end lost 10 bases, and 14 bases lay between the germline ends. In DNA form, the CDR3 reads TGCAGTGCTGCCCTCAGGGATCGAGCTTTCTTT. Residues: CSAALRDRAFF.

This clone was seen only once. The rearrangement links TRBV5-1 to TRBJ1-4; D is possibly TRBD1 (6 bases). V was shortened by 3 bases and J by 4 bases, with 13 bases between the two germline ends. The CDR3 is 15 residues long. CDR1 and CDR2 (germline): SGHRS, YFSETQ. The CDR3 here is CASSSRGTHNEKLFF. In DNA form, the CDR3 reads TGCGCCAGCAGCTCTAGGGGGACGCATAATGAAAAACTGTTTTTT.

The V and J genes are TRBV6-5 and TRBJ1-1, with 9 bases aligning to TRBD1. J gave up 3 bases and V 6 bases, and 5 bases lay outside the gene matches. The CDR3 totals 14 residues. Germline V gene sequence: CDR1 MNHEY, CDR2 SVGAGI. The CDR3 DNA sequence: TGTGCCAGCAGCAAGGACAGGGGTGACACTGAAGCTTTCTTT. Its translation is CASSKDRGDTEAFF.